This entry is about one T cell receptor (beta chain). The source of the sample is a study of blood T cell repertoires in COVID-19. For the study at large: Samples came from the United States, Italy and Spain, spanning acute and convalescent COVID-19. Sources were T cells, B-cell-depleted T cells, or PBMCs; the material itself was cDNA or gDNA.

V dropped 2 bases and J dropped 2 bases, with 10 bases sitting between them. The CDR3 totals 15 residues. The germline V gene has CDR1 MNHEY and CDR2 SVGEGT. The repertoire was sequenced with immunoSEQ multiplex PCR; TCRdb's copy has only in-frame clones and lacks some. This repertoire shows under 250,000 clones, roughly nine tenths found once; its top ten account for 6.2%. The J gene is TRBJ1-5, the V gene TRBV6-2 or TRBV6-3; tentatively, D is TRBD1 (5 bases). The origin of this receptor is a man aged 55 to 70 with acute or convalescent COVID-19. Sequenced material: peripheral blood. The CDR3 DNA is TGTGCCAGCAGTTACGATGCGGGGGGCAATCAGCCCCAGCATTTT. This gives the protein CASSYDAGGNQPQHF.